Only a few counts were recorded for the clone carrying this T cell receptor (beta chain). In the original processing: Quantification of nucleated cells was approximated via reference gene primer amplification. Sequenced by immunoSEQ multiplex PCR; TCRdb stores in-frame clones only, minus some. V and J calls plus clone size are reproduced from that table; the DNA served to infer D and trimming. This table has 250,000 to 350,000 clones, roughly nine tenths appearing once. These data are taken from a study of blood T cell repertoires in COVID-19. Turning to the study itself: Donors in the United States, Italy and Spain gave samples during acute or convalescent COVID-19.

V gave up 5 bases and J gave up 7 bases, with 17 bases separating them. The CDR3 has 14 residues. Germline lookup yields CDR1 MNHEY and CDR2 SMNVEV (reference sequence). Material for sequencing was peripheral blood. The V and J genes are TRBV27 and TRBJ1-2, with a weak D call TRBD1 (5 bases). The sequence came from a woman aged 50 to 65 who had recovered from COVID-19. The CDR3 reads CASSVLLGRGGYTF. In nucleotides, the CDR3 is TGTGCCAGCAGTGTTTTGTTGGGGCGGGGTGGCTACACCTTC.